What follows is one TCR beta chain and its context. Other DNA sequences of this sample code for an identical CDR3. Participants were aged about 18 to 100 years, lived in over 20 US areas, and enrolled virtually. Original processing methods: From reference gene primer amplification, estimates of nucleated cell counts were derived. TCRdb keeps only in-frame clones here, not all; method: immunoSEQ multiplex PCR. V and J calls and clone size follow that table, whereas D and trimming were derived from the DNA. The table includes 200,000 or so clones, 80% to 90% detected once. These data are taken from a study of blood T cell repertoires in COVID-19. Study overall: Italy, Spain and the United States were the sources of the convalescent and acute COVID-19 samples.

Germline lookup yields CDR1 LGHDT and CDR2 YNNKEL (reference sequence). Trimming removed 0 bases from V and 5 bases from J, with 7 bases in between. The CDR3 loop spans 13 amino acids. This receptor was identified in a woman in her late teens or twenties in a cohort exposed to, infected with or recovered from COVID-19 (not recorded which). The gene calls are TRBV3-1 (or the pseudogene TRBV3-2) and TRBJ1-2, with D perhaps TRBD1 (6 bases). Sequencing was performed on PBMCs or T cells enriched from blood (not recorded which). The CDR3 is CASSQEGAYGYTF. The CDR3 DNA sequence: TGTGCCAGCAGCCAAGAGGGGGCGTATGGCTACACCTTC.